Listed here are 6 T cell receptor beta chains from one sample, sequenced in a study of beta chain features in type 1 diabetes. Expressed TCRB transcripts got sequenced, as all isolated RNA was reverse transcribed. TCRdb's table, derived via immunoSEQ multiplex PCR, lists solely in-frame clones and lacks some. In the table there are about 360,000 clones, roughly 13% of which are singletons. Sequencing input: naive CD4+ T cells from blood. Source of these receptors: a man in his late teens or twenties in good health.

This chain links TRBV18 with TRBJ2-2; no clear D. This CDR3 region has 13 residues. The germline gives CDR1 KGHSH, CDR2 LQKENI. Trimming cost V 3 bases and J 5 bases, with 7 bases left between them. This CDR3 reads CASSPQRTGELFF. Here the CDR3 DNA reads TGTGCCAGCTCACCTCAGAGGACCGGGGAGCTGTTTTTT.

The chain links TRBV18 to TRBJ2-4; 10 nucleotides line up with TRBD2. V was pared by 0 bases and J by 6 bases, with 2 bases of the junction left unmatched. This CDR3 region has 15 residues. CDR1 is KGHSH and CDR2 is LQKENI in the germline V gene. DNA for the CDR3: TGTGCCAGCTCACCACCCGGGACTAGCGTAAACATTCAGTACTTC. It codes for CASSPPGTSVNIQYF.

The chain has TRBV25-1 and TRBJ2-3; TRBD2 matches 10 bases. Unmatched junction bases numbered 2, after V lost 9 bases and J lost 2 bases. CDR3 size: 13 residues. Germline assignment: CDR1 MGHDK and CDR2 SYGVNS. The CDR3 coding sequence is TGTGCCAGTAGCGGGGGGAACACAGATACGCAGTATTTT. Protein product: CASSGGNTDTQYF.

This clone came up a few times. The J gene is TRBJ1-1, the V gene TRBV7-9; D is unclear. Trimming stripped 5 bases from V and 5 bases from J, with 21 bases between. Germline V gene lookup returns CDR1 SEHNR and CDR2 FQNEAQ (reference sequence). The CDR3 runs 16 residues. CDR3 residues: CASSPGFGLLETEAFF. CDR3 nucleotide sequence: TGTGCCAGCAGCCCAGGTTTCGGCCTCCTCGAGACTGAAGCTTTCTTT.

V and J are TRBV28 and TRBJ2-7; 9 nucleotides match TRBD2. The germline V gene has CDR1 MDHEN and CDR2 SYDVKM. This CDR3 spans 15 amino acids. Trimming took 0 bases from V and 3 from J; bases not matched to a gene: 3. As DNA, the CDR3 is TGTGCCAGCAGTTTATGGGCTAGCGGGGACTACGAGCAGTACTTC. Amino acid sequence: CASSLWASGDYEQYF.

The chain joins TRBV6-5 to TRBJ2-7, with D maybe TRBD2 (5 bases). Germline CDR1 is MNHEY and CDR2 is SVGAGI. The CDR3 has 11 amino acids. With 7 bases removed from V and 5 bases from J, the gap between germline ends came to 9 bases. The CDR3 reads CASMAGHEQYF. CDR3 in DNA: TGTGCCAGCATGGCGGGCCACGAGCAGTACTTC.